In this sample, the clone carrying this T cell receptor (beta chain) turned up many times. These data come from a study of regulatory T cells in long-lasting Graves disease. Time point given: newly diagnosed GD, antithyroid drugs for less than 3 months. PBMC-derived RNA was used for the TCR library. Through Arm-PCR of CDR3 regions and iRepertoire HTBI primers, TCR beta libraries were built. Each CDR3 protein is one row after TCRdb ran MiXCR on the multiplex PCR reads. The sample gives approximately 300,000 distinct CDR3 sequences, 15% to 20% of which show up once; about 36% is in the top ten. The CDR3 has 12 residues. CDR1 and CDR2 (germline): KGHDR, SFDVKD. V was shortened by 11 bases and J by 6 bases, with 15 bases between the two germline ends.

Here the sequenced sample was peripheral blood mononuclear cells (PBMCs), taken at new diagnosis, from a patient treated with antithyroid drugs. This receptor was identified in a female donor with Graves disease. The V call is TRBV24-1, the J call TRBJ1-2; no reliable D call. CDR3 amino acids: CAIEAETHGYTF. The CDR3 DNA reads TGTGCCATAGAGGCAGAAACCCATGGCTACACCTTC.